This is a list of T cell receptor beta chains from one sample in a study of vaccination effects on CD4 cells after COVID-19. Their antigens remain unidentified. The data were produced by immunoSEQ multiplex PCR, yet TCRdb's version contains in-frame clones alone and is incomplete. The sample holds around 30,000 clones, 70% to 80% seen once. Sequenced here: CD4+ T cells from PBMCs cultured without peptide, sampled before COVID-19 vaccination. The receptors come from a human donor who received a COVID-19 vaccine. The CDR3 runs from the conserved cysteine through the conserved F or W. D genes are given only for firm matches. Size values are once, few and many counts, or a class for expanded clones, and some rows have none.

D gene	J gene	V gene	clone size	CDR3 protein	CDR3 DNA
.	TRBJ1-6	TRBV3-1/TRBV3-2	.	CASSDRAYNSPLHF	TGTGCCAGCAGCGACCGGGCGTATAATTCACCCCTCCACTTT
.	TRBJ1-6	TRBV18	.	CASSPQDPGNSPLHF	TGTGCCAGCTCACCACAGGACCCAGGGAATTCACCCCTCCACTTT
.	TRBJ2-7	TRBV12-5	.	CASGLETVYEQYF	TGTGCTAGTGGTTTGGAGACGGTTTACGAGCAGTACTTC
TRBD2	TRBJ2-1	TRBV10-1	.	CASSGPRLTSGSYNEQFF	TGCGCCAGCAGTGGGCCTCGTCTGACTAGCGGGTCCTACAATGAGCAGTTCTTC
TRBD1	TRBJ2-7	TRBV5-8	.	CASSPGQSYEQYF	TGTGCCAGCAGCCCGGGACAGTCCTACGAGCAGTACTTC
.	TRBJ2-5	TRBV30	.	CAWSVRLKETQYF	TGTGCCTGGAGTGTACGTCTGAAAGAGACCCAGTACTTC
TRBD2	TRBJ2-1	TRBV11-3	medium-sized	CASSLDQGGSGTYNEQFF	TGTGCCAGCAGCTTAGATCAGGGCGGGAGCGGGACCTACAATGAGCAGTTCTTC
.	TRBJ1-6	TRBV6-5	.	CASSYLTGTVNSPLHF	TGTGCCAGCAGTTACTTAACCGGGACGGTAAATTCACCCCTCCACTTT
.	TRBJ2-6	TRBV30	once	CAWSSGQPGANVLTF	TGTGCCTGGAGTTCAGGACAGCCCGGGGCCAACGTCCTGACTTTC
.	TRBJ1-1	TRBV25-1	.	CASSVAGQNKAFF	TGTGCCAGCAGTGTGGCCGGACAGAATAAAGCTTTCTTT
TRBD2	TRBJ2-1	TRBV19	.	CASSITSGKSYNEQFF	TGTGCCAGTAGTATAACTAGCGGGAAGTCCTACAATGAGCAGTTCTTC
TRBD2	TRBJ2-1	TRBV10-3	.	CAISDISGRKNEQFF	TGTGCCATCAGTGATATTAGCGGGAGGAAGAATGAGCAGTTCTTC
TRBD2	TRBJ2-7	TRBV12-3/TRBV12-4	.	CASSLAGGAGAYF	TGTGCCAGCAGTCTAGCGGGAGGGGCGGGGGCGTACTTC
.	TRBJ1-2	TRBV19	.	CATIGPGYGYTF	TGTGCCACCATCGGTCCCGGGTATGGCTACACCTTC
.	TRBJ2-2	TRBV7-9	.	CASSSQGLRTARETGELFF	TGTGCCAGCAGCTCTCAAGGCTTGAGGACAGCCCGGGAGACCGGGGAGCTGTTTTTT
TRBD1	TRBJ1-2	TRBV6-4	.	CASSDPGQGHGYTF	TGTGCCAGCAGCGACCCAGGACAGGGCCATGGCTACACCTTC
TRBD1	TRBJ2-1	TRBV12-3/TRBV12-4	few	CASSGTGGNEQFF	TGTGCCAGCAGCGGGACAGGGGGCAATGAGCAGTTCTTC
.	TRBJ2-7	TRBV3-1/TRBV3-2	.	CASTPQIGVSYEQYF	TGTGCCAGCACCCCCCAGATAGGGGTTTCCTACGAGCAGTACTTC
.	TRBJ1-1	TRBV18	.	CASSPRGGSGTEAFF	TGTGCCAGCTCACCCCGGGGAGGAAGTGGTACTGAAGCTTTCTTT
TRBD1	TRBJ1-4	TRBV6-5	.	CASSYSRTGIREKLFF	TGTGCCAGCAGTTACTCGAGGACAGGGATCAGGGAAAAACTGTTTTTT
.	TRBJ2-7	TRBV7-9	.	CASSFPGDYEQYF	TGTGCCAGCAGCTTTCCAGGTGACTACGAGCAGTACTTC
.	TRBJ2-7	TRBV21-1	.	CASSKGASFEQYF	TGTGCCAGCAGCAAAGGTGCTAGCTTCGAGCAGTACTTC
.	TRBJ1-2	TRBV27	few	CASSLSGLYGYTF	TGTGCCAGCAGTTTATCTGGGCTCTATGGCTACACCTTC
TRBD1	TRBJ2-7	TRBV6-5	once	CASRPRQGSYEQYF	TGTGCCAGCAGACCAAGACAGGGATCCTACGAGCAGTACTTC
.	TRBJ1-3	TRBV9	.	CAPRRRVAGNTIYF	TGTGCCCCCCGGAGGCGAGTCGCTGGAAACACCATATATTTT
.	TRBJ2-5	TRBV3-1/TRBV3-2	.	CASSPPGVQETQYF	TGTGCCAGCAGCCCTCCGGGAGTGCAAGAGACCCAGTACTTC
TRBD2	TRBJ2-1	TRBV4-2	few	CASSLGGRAAYNEQFF	TGTGCCAGCAGCCTGGGCGGGAGGGCCGCCTACAATGAGCAGTTCTTC
.	TRBJ1-5	TRBV21-1	.	CASSNHGRTGPANQPQHF	TGTGCCAGCAGCAATCATGGCAGGACAGGGCCGGCCAATCAGCCCCAGCATTTT
TRBD1	TRBJ2-7	TRBV11-2	.	CASRSSGTGSYEQYF	TGTGCCAGCAGATCGTCCGGGACAGGGTCCTACGAGCAGTACTTC
.	TRBJ2-7	TRBV6-2/TRBV6-3	.	CASSRRDNSYEQYF	TGTGCCAGCAGTCGCCGGGACAACTCCTACGAGCAGTACTTC
.	TRBJ2-6	TRBV19	.	CASSQRQGWAGANVLTF	TGTGCCAGTAGCCAAAGGCAGGGGTGGGCTGGGGCCAACGTCCTGACTTTC
.	TRBJ2-2	TRBV10-1	.	CASSESRIGFNTGELFF	TGCGCCAGCAGTGAGTCTAGGATAGGATTTAACACCGGGGAGCTGTTTTTT
TRBD2	TRBJ2-2	TRBV4-1	few	CASKRVGPREGRANTGELFF	TGCGCCAGCAAGCGTGTGGGCCCCAGGGAGGGGAGAGCGAACACCGGGGAGCTGTTTTTT
.	TRBJ2-1	TRBV6-4	few	CASSEDKGSYNEQFF	TGTGCCAGCAGTGAAGACAAGGGGTCCTACAATGAGCAGTTCTTC
TRBD2	TRBJ2-3	TRBV5-1	.	CASSSSSGATTDTQYF	TGCGCCAGCAGCTCCTCTAGCGGGGCGACCACAGATACGCAGTATTTT
TRBD1	TRBJ1-4	TRBV7-6	.	CASSQYRDRVEGEKLFF	TGTGCCAGCAGCCAGTACCGGGACAGGGTAGAAGGGGAAAAACTGTTTTTT
TRBD1	TRBJ1-5	TRBV29-1	once	CSVVVTGGPNQPQHF	TGCAGCGTTGTGGTAACAGGGGGCCCCAATCAGCCCCAGCATTTT
.	TRBJ2-6	TRBV10-3	.	CAISEAEGSGANVLTF	TGTGCCATCAGTGAGGCGGAGGGCTCTGGGGCCAACGTCCTGACTTTC
TRBD2	TRBJ2-1	TRBV11-3	.	CASSPGLAAYNEQFF	TGTGCCAGCAGCCCTGGACTAGCTGCCTACAATGAGCAGTTCTTC
.	TRBJ1-2	TRBV2	few	CASSDRDGYTF	TGTGCCAGCAGTGACAGGGATGGCTACACCTTC
TRBD1	TRBJ1-5	TRBV30	.	CAWGRDRGGQPQHF	TGTGCCTGGGGGAGGGACAGGGGAGGACAGCCCCAGCATTTT
.	TRBJ2-3	TRBV27	.	CASSISGSTDTQYF	TGTGCCAGCAGTATTAGCGGAAGCACAGATACGCAGTATTTT
TRBD1	TRBJ1-2	TRBV5-1	.	CASSPGQGNYGYTF	TGCGCCAGCAGCCCCGGACAGGGAAACTATGGCTACACCTTC
.	TRBJ2-7	TRBV5-8	once	CASSPTGGYLYEQYF	TGTGCCAGCAGCCCGACTGGCGGATACCTCTACGAGCAGTACTTC
TRBD1	TRBJ1-2	TRBV12-3/TRBV12-4	few	CASSWTGMGGYTF	TGTGCCAGCAGCTGGACAGGGATGGGTGGCTACACCTTC
.	TRBJ2-4	TRBV6-6	.	CAGAGLAKNIQYF	TGTGCCGGAGCTGGGCTAGCCAAAAACATTCAGTACTTC
.	TRBJ1-1	TRBV3-1/TRBV3-2	.	CASSLGGNTEAFF	TGTGCCAGCAGCCTTGGGGGGAACACTGAAGCTTTCTTT
TRBD1	TRBJ2-7	TRBV19	once	CASRTRDRGTYEQYF	TGTGCCAGTAGAACCCGGGACAGGGGAACCTACGAGCAGTACTTC
.	TRBJ1-4	TRBV11-2	.	CASRSPGAFEKLFF	TGTGCCAGCCGTTCTCCGGGGGCATTTGAAAAACTGTTTTTT
.	TRBJ2-5	TRBV5-1	.	CASSLTPGGIQETQYF	TGCGCCAGCAGCTTGACCCCCGGAGGGATCCAAGAGACCCAGTACTTC
.	TRBJ2-5	TRBV5-4	.	CASSLPLQGGETQYF	TGTGCCAGCAGCTTGCCCCTACAGGGTGGGGAGACCCAGTACTTC